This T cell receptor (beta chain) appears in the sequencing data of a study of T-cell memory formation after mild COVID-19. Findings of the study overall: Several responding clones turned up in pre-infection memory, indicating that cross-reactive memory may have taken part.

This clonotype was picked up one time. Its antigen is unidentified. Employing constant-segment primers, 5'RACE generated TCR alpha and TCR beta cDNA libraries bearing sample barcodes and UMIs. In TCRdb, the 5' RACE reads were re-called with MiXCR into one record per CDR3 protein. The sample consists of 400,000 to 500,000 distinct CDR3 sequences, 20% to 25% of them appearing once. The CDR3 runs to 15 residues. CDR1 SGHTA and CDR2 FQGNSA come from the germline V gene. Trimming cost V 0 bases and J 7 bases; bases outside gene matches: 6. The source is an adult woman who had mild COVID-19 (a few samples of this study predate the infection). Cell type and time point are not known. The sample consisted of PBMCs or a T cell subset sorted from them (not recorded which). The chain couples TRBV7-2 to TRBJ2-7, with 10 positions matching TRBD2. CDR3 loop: CASSLAPSGSWEQYF. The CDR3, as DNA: TGTGCCAGCAGCTTAGCCCCTAGCGGGAGTTGGGAGCAGTACTTC.